This paragraph covers one T cell receptor (beta chain) sequence. Patients in Seattle were enrolled during active infection, then followed longitudinally. These data belong to a study of blood T cell repertoires in COVID-19. Study as a whole: COVID-19 samples collected from the United States, Italy and Spain covered acute and convalescent phases. Nucleic acid was either cDNA or gDNA, and it came from T cells, B-cell-depleted T cells, or PBMCs.

Per the original methods: How many nucleated cells were present was estimated from reference gene primer amplification. Here immunoSEQ multiplex PCR was the method, and the copy in TCRdb shows in-frame clones only, minus some. The V and J calls and clone size come from that table; D and trimming were worked out from the DNA. The table shows 300,000 to 400,000 clones, with roughly 90% occurring only once. Germline trimming cut 5 bases from V and 6 bases from J; bases unmatched to any gene: 4. The CDR3 spans 13 residues. This clonotype was sampled from a woman in her 30s with COVID-19, enrolled during active disease. The sample was peripheral blood. The chain links TRBV12-3 or TRBV12-4 to TRBJ2-1; 7 bases map to TRBD1. This CDR3 is CASSPRTGNEQFF. The CDR3 bases are TGTGCCAGCAGTCCCCGGACAGGCAATGAGCAGTTCTTC.